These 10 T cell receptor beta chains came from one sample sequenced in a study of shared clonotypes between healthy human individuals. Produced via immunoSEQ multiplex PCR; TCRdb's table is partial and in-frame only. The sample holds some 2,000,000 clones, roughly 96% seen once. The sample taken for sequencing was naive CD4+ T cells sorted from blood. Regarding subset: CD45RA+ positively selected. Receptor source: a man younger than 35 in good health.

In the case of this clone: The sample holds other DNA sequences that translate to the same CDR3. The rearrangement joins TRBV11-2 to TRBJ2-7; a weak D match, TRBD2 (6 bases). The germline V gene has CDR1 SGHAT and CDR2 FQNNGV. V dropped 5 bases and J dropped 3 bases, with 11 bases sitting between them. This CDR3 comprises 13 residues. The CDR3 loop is CASSLGDFYEQYF. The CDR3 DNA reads TGTGCCAGCAGCCTCGGGGACTTCTACGAGCAGTACTTC.

The CDR3 spells CASSGQRTNTEAFF. The CDR3 DNA is TGTGCCAGCAGTGGACAGCGGACGAACACTGAAGCTTTCTTT. The chain recombines TRBV6-1 with TRBJ1-1, with a tentative D call TRBD1 (5 bases). This CDR3 region has 14 residues. CDR1 MNHNS and CDR2 SASEGT come from the germline V gene. Trimming pared 4 bases from V and 1 base from J, leaving 10 bases between.

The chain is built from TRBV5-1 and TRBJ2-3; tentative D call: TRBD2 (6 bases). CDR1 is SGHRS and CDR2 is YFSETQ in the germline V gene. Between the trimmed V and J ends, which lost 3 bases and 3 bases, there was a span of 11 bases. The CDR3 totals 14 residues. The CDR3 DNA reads TGCGCCAGCAGCTCGACTAGGTTTACAGATACGCAGTATTTT. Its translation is CASSSTRFTDTQYF.

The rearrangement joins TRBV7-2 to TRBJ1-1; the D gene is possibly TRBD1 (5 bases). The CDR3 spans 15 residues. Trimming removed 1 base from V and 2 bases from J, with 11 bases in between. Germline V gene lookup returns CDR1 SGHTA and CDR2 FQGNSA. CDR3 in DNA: TGTGCCAGCAGCTTAGAAGCAGGGATAAACACTGAAGCTTTCTTT. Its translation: CASSLEAGINTEAFF.

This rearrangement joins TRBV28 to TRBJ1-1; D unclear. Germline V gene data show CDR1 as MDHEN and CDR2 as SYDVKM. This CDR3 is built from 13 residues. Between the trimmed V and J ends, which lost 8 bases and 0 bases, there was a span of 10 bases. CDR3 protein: CASGKGLNTEAFF. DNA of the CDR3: TGTGCCAGCGGAAAGGGTTTGAACACTGAAGCTTTCTTT.

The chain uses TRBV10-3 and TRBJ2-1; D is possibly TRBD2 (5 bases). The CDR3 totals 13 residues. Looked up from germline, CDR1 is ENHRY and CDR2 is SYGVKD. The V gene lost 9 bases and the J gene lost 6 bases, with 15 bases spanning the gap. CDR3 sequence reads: CAMGSSAFNEQFF. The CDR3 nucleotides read TGTGCCATGGGGAGTAGCGCGTTCAATGAGCAGTTCTTC.

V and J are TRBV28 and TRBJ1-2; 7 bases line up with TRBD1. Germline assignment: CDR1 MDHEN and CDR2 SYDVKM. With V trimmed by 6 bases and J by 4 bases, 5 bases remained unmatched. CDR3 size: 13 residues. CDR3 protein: CASRKGTAYGYTF. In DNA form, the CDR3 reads TGTGCCAGCAGAAAAGGGACAGCCTATGGCTACACCTTC.

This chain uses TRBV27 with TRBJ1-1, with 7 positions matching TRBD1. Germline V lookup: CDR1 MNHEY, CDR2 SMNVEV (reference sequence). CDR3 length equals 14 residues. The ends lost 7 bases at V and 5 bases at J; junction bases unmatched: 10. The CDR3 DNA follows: TGTGCCAGCAAACCAGACAGGGCTGGAACTGAAGCTTTCTTT. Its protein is CASKPDRAGTEAFF.

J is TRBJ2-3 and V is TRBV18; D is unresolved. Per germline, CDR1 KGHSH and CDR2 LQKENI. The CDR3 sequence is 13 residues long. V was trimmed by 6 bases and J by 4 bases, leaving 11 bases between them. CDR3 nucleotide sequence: TGTGCCAGCTCTCAAACAGCGTCAGATACGCAGTATTTT. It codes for CASSQTASDTQYF.

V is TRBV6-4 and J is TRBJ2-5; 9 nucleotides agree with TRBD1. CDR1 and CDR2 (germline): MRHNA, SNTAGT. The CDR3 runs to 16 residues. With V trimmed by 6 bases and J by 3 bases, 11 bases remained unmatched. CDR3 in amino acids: CASSSNSRQGEETQYF. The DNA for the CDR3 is TGTGCCAGCAGCTCAAATTCACGACAGGGGGAAGAGACCCAGTACTTC.